This TCR beta chain was captured by sequencing in a study of T cell repertoires in cytomegalovirus infection. Across the whole study: Alongside well-studied HLA-B-restricted CMV epitopes, recently identified HLA-C-restricted CMV epitopes were also used. Based on public TCR beta signatures, there were indications of CMV infection and of a matching HLA type. Notes on the study in general: Across the ex vivo response, the dominant clonotypes were HLA-C-restricted CMV-specific TCR beta clonotypes. Individuals carrying CMV plus the relevant HLA were identified by cumulative frequency of public TCR beta families.

In the case of this clonotype: Its antigen remains unidentified.

V trimming: 6 bases; J trimming: 8 bases; junction bases outside the gene matches: 5. Per the germline V gene, CDR1 is MRHNA and CDR2 is SNTAGT. The CDR3 covers 14 residues. In TCRdb, the reads were re-called with MiXCR into one record per CDR3 protein. Of a few hundred thousand distinct CDR3 sequences in the sample, about 33% were seen once. The rearrangement uses TRBV6-4 and TRBJ2-1; 12 nucleotides match TRBD2. Sample: cultured PBMCs, taken from culture after CMV antigen stimulation. This sequence originates from a human donor in good health (CMV status not recorded). Some clones in this sample may be carry-over from other donors' samples. CDR3 in amino acids: CASRRTSGKDEQFF. The CDR3 nucleotides are TGTGCCAGCAGGAGGACTAGCGGGAAAGATGAGCAGTTCTTC.